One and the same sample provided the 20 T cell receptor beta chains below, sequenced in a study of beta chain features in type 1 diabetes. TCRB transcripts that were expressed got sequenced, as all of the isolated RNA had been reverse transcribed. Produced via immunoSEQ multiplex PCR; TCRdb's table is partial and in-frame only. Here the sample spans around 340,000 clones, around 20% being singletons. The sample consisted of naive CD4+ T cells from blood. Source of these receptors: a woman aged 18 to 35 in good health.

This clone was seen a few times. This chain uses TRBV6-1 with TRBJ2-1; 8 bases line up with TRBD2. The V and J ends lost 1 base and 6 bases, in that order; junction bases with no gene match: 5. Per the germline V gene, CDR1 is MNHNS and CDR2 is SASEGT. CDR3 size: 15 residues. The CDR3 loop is CASSEDLAGGNEQFF. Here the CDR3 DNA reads TGTGCCAGCAGTGAAGACCTAGCGGGCGGCAATGAGCAGTTCTTC.

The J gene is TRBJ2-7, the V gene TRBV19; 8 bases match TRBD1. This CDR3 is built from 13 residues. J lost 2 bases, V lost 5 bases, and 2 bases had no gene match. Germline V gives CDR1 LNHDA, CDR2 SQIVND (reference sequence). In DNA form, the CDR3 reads TGTGCCAGTAGTGCGGACAGGGCCTACGAGCAGTACTTC. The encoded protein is CASSADRAYEQYF.

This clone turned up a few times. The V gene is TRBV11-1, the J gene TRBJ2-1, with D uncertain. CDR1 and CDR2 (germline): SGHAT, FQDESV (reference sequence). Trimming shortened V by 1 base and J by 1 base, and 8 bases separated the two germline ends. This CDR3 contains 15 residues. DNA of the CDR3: TGTGCCAGCAGCTTAGGTTCTTTTTCCTACAATGAGCAGTTCTTC. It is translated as CASSLGSFSYNEQFF.

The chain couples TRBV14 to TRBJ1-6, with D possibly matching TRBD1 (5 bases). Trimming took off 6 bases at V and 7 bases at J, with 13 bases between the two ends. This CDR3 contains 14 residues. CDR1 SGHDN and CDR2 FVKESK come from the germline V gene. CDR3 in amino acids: CASSQGGGNSPLHF. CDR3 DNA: TGTGCCAGCAGTCAGGGTGGGGGGAATTCACCCCTCCACTTT.

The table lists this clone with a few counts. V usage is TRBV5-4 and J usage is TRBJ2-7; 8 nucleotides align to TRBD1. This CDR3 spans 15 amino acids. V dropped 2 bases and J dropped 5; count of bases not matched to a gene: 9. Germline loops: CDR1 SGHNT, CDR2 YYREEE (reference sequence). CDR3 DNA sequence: TGTGCCAGCAGCTTTCGGACAGGGAAAGGGGACGAGCAGTACTTC. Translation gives CASSFRTGKGDEQYF.

Written as DNA, the CDR3 is TGCGCCAGCAGCTGGGGGACAGGGTCTAATTCTGGGGCCAACGTCCTGACTTTC. Residues: CASSWGTGSNSGANVLTF. This sequence joins TRBV5-1 and TRBJ2-6; TRBD1 aligns across 9 bases. Losses at the gene ends were 3 bases for V and 1 base for J; bases not matched to a gene: 8. The CDR3 has 18 residues. Germline V gene data show CDR1 as SGHRS and CDR2 as YFSETQ.

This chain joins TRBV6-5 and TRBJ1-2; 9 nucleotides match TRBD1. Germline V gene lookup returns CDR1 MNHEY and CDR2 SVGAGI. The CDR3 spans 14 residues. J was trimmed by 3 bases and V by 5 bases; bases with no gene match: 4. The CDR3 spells CASSPTGGDYGYTF. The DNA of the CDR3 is TGTGCCAGCAGTCCGACAGGGGGGGACTATGGCTACACCTTC.

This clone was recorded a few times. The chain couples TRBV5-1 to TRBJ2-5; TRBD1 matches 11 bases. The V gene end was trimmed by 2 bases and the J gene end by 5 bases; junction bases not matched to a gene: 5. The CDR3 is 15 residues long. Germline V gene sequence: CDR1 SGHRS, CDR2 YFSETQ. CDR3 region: CASSLGQGAKETQYF. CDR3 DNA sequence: TGCGCCAGCAGCTTAGGACAGGGGGCAAAGGAGACCCAGTACTTC.

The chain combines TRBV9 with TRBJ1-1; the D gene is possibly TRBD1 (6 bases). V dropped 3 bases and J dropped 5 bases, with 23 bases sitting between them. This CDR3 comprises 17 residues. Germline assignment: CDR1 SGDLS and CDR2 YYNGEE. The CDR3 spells CASSAWGGQGRWTEAFF. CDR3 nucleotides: TGTGCCAGCAGCGCATGGGGGGGGCAGGGACGATGGACTGAAGCTTTCTTT.

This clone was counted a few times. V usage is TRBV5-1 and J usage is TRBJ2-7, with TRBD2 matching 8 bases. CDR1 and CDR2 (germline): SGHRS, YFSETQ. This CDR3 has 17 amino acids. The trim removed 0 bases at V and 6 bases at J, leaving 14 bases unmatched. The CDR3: CASSLVSVAGGFSEQYF. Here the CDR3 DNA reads TGCGCCAGCAGCTTGGTTTCCGTTGCGGGAGGCTTCTCCGAGCAGTACTTC. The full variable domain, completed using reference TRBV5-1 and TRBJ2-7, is KAGVTQTPRYLIKTRGQQVTLSCSPISGHRSVSWYQQTPGQGLQFLFEYFSETQRNKGNFPGRFSGRQFSNSRSEMNVSTLELGDSALYLCASSLVSVAGGFSEQYFGPGTRLTVT.

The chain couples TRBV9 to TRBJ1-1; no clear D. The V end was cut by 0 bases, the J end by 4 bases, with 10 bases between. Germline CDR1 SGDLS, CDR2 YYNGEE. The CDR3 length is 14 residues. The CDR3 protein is CASSVGGQSTEAFF. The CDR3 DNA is TGTGCCAGCAGCGTAGGAGGGCAGAGCACTGAAGCTTTCTTT. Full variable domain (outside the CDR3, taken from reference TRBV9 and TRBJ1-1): DSGVTQTPKHLITATGQRVTLRCSPRSGDLSVYWYQQSLDQGLQFLIQYYNGEERAKGNILERFSAQQFPDLHSELNLSSLELGDSALYFCASSVGGQSTEAFFGQGTRLTVV.

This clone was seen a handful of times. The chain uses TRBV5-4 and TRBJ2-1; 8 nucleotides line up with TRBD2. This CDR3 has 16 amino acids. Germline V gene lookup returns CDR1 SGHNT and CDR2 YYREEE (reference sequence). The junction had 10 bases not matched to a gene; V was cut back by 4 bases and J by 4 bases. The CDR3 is CASSADSGTFYNEQFF. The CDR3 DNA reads TGTGCCAGCAGCGCCGATAGCGGGACCTTTTACAATGAGCAGTTCTTC.

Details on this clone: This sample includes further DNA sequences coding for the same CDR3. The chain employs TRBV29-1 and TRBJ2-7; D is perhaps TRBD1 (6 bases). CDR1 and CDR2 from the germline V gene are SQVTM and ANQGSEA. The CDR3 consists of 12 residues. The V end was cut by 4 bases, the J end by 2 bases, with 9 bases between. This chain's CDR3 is CSVAGQTYEQYF. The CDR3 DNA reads TGCAGCGTTGCCGGACAGACCTACGAGCAGTACTTC.

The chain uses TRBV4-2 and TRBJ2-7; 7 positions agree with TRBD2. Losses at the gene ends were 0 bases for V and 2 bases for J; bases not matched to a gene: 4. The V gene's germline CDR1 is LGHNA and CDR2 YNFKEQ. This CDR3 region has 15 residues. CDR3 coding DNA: TGTGCCAGCAGCCAAGAGGCTCGGGGGGCCTACGAGCAGTACTTC. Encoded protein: CASSQEARGAYEQYF.

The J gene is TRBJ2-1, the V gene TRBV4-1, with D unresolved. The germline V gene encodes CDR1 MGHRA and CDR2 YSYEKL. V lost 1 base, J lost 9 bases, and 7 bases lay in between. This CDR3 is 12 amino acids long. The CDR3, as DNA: TGCGCCAGCAGCCAAGTGTTGAGTGAGCAGTTCTTC. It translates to CASSQVLSEQFF.

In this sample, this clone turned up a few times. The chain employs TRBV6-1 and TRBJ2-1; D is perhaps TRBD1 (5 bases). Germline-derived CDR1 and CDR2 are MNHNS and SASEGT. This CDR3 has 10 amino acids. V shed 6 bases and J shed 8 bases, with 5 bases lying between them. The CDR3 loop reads CASRGHEQFF. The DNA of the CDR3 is TGTGCCAGCAGGGGGCATGAGCAGTTCTTC.

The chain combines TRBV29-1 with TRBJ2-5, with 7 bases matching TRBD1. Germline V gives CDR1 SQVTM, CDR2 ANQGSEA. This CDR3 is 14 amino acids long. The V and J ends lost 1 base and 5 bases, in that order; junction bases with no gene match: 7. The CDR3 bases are TGCAGCGTTGAAGGACAGGGACCTCTGGAGACCCAGTACTTC. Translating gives CSVEGQGPLETQYF.

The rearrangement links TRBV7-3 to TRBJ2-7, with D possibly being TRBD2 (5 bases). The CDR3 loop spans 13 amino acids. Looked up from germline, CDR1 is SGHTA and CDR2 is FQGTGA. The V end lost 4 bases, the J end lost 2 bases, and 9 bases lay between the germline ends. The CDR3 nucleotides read TGTGCCAGCAGCTCCGGGGAGCCCTACGAGCAGTACTTC. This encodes CASSSGEPYEQYF.

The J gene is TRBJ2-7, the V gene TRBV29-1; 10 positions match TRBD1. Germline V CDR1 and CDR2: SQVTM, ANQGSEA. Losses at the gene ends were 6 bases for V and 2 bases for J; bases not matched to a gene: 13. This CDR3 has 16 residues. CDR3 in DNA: TGCAGCGTGAGAGTGACAGGGGGCTGGCACCCCTACGAGCAGTACTTC. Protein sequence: CSVRVTGGWHPYEQYF.

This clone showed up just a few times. CDR3 DNA: TGTGCCAGCGCGGGGGCTGGGGCCAACGTCCTGACTTTC. Its protein product is CASAGAGANVLTF. This chain joins TRBV6-6 and TRBJ2-6; 7 nucleotides match TRBD2. This CDR3 contains 13 residues. Trimming removed 8 bases from V and 2 bases from J; junction bases left unmatched: 0. Germline CDR1 is MNHNY and CDR2 is SVGAGI (reference sequence).